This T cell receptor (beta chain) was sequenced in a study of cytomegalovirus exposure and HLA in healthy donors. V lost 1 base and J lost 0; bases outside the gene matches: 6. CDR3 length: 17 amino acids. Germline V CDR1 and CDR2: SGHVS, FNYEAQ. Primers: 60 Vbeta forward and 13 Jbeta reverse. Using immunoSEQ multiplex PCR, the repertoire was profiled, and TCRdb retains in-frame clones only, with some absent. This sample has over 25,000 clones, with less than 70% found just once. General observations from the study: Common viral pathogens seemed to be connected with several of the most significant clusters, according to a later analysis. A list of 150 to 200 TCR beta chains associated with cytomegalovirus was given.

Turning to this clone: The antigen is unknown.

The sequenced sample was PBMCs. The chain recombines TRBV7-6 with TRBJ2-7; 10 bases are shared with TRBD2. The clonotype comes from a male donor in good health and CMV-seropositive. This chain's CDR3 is CASSLGPGLATSYEQYF. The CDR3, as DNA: TGTGCCAGCAGCTTAGGCCCGGGACTAGCGACCTCCTACGAGCAGTACTTC. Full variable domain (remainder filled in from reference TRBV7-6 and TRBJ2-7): GAGVSQSPRYKVTKRGQDVALRCDPISGHVSLYWYRQALGQGPEFLTYFNYEAQQDKSGLPNDRFSAERPEGSISTLTIQRTEQRDSAMYRCASSLGPGLATSYEQYFGPGTRLTVT.